These T cell receptor beta chains were read from a single sample in a study of T cells in localized non-small cell lung cancer. TCRdb keeps only in-frame clones here, not all; method: immunoSEQ multiplex PCR. The table shows around 67,000 clones, with about nine tenths occurring only once. The sample consisted of peripheral blood, taken before any cancer treatment. The receptor set was obtained from a woman aged 40 to 75 with stage I lung adenocarcinoma. Each CDR3 is given with its conserved first and last residue. D genes are given only for firm matches. Some rows have no size entry. The others give once, few or many, or a class for an expanded clone.

NA	TRBV5-8	NA	TRBJ2-1	CASSPKTTAVDEQFF
NA	TRBV19	NA	TRBJ2-4	CASAPRGRDIQYF
NA	TRBV15	NA	TRBJ1-2	CATSKGLNYGYTF
NA	TRBV5-5	NA	TRBJ1-3	CASSDGTRGNTIYF
NA	TRBV11-2	few	TRBJ2-5	CASSPPLKKETQYF
NA	TRBV7-2	NA	TRBJ1-2	CASSPTDGLGYGYTF
TRBD1	TRBV11-1	NA	TRBJ1-1	CASSPEGADEAFF
NA	TRBV9	once	TRBJ2-5	CASSSEGKTQYF
TRBD1	TRBV4-1	NA	TRBJ1-2	CASSQELQGYGYTF
TRBD1	TRBV5-1	NA	TRBJ1-6	CASSLVGTVRSPLHF
TRBD1	TRBV5-1	NA	TRBJ2-7	CASSLGQGKTYEQYF
NA	TRBV28	NA	TRBJ1-5	CASSFPDGGNQPQHF
TRBD2	TRBV5-1	NA	TRBJ2-5	CASSIRTSGGPLQETQYF
NA	TRBV20-1	NA	TRBJ2-1	CSVGLAEQFF
NA	TRBV7-8	NA	TRBJ1-2	CASSNSAAGGYTF
NA	TRBV7-9	NA	TRBJ2-1	CASSDRDMKFF
TRBD2	TRBV18	once	TRBJ2-2	CASSSSGETNTGELFF
NA	TRBV2	NA	NA	CASRITTQASEQYF
NA	TRBV7-8	once	TRBJ1-4	CASSLDTLTNEKLFF
TRBD1	TRBV7-9	NA	TRBJ2-2	CASRPNLGTGRSGELFF
TRBD1	TRBV5-1	NA	TRBJ1-1	CASSVGQVNTEAFF
TRBD1	TRBV9	NA	TRBJ1-1	CASSAFTGVPEAFF
NA	TRBV19	NA	TRBJ1-1	CASSLGPKRAEAFF
NA	TRBV2	NA	TRBJ2-5	CATKGEQETQYF
NA	TRBV5-1	NA	TRBJ1-1	CASSLLLNTEAFF
NA	TRBV6-4	NA	TRBJ1-1	CASSKRMNTEAFF
TRBD1	TRBV9	NA	TRBJ2-5	CASSVVSDRGWETQYF
TRBD2	TRBV28	NA	TRBJ2-7	CASGTSGSRKEQYF
TRBD2	TRBV7-9	few	TRBJ2-5	CASRDLAVETQYF
NA	TRBV7-9	NA	TRBJ2-5	CASSSQALPRQTQYF
NA	TRBV7-3	NA	TRBJ2-4	CASSQGGGPGGNIQYF
TRBD1	TRBV7-2	NA	TRBJ2-5	CASSSGQGALLQYF
NA	TRBV27	NA	TRBJ1-6	CASSMKEGSPLHF
NA	TRBV27	NA	TRBJ1-1	CASSLALPGARGTEAFF
NA	TRBV2	NA	TRBJ2-2	CASSDRGRTGELFF
NA	TRBV19	NA	TRBJ1-5	CASSSGFRSGQPQHF
NA	TRBV27	NA	TRBJ1-5	CASRFTTYSNQPQHF
TRBD1	TRBV11-2	NA	TRBJ2-5	CASSLGGQGTETQYF
NA	TRBV5-1	NA	TRBJ1-1	CASSLQVMNTEAFF
TRBD2	TRBV27	NA	TRBJ2-1	CASSPQGSGRANEQFF
NA	TRBV2	NA	TRBJ2-1	CASSEARGFSYNEQFF
TRBD1	TRBV6-4	NA	TRBJ1-4	CASPKEGQGSEKLFF
TRBD1	TRBV6-1	once	TRBJ1-5	CASSALYRDRGRNQPQHF
NA	TRBV30	NA	TRBJ1-3	CAWSILRNTIYF
NA	TRBV7-2	NA	TRBJ2-3	CASSHWTPGTDTQYF
NA	TRBV5-1	NA	TRBJ2-3	CASSLVTGRGTDTQYF
NA	TRBV28	once	TRBJ2-2	CASRPLLNTGELFF
TRBD1	TRBV7-2	NA	TRBJ1-2	CASNVQGAGGYTF
NA	TRBV6-6	NA	TRBJ1-5	CASSASGSNQPQHF
TRBD1	TRBV7-9	NA	TRBJ2-2	CASSLSKGQPTGELFF
TRBD1	TRBV18	NA	TRBJ1-5	CASSLGQGDNQPQHF
NA	TRBV11-2	NA	TRBJ1-1	CASSLPSGTEAFF
TRBD1	TRBV27	NA	TRBJ1-5	CASSLTGGNQPQHF
TRBD1	TRBV7-9	once	TRBJ2-5	CASRDRGSGETQYF
NA	TRBV5-1	NA	TRBJ1-4	CASSSQADEKLFF
NA	TRBV10-3	NA	TRBJ2-7	CAISLRGHEQYF